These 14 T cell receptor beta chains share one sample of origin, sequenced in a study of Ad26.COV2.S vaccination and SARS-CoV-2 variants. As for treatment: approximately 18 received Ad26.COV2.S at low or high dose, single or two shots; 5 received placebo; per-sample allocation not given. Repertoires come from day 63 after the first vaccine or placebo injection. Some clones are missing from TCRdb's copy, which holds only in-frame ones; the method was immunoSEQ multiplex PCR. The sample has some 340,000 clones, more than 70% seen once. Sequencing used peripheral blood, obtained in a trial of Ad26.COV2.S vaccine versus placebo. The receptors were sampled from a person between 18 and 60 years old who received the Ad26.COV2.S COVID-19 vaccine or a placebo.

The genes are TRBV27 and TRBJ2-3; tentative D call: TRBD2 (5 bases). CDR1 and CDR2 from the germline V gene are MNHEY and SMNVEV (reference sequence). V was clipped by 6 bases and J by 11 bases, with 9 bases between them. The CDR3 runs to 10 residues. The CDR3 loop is CASSPREQYF. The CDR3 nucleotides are TGTGCCAGCAGCCCCCGGGAGCAGTATTTT.

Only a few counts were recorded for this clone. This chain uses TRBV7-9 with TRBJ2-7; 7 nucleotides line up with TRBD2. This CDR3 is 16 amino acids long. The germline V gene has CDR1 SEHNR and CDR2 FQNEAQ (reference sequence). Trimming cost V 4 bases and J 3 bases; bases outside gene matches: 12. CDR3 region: CASSSNVGWEGYEQYF. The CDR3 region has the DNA TGTGCCAGCAGCTCAAACGTCGGGTGGGAGGGCTACGAGCAGTACTTC.

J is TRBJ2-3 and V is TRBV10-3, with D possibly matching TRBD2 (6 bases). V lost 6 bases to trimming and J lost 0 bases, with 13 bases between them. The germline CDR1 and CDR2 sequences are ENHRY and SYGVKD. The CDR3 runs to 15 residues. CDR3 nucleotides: TGTGCCATCAGACCCCTCCTAGCGAGCACAGATACGCAGTATTTT. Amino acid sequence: CAIRPLLASTDTQYF.

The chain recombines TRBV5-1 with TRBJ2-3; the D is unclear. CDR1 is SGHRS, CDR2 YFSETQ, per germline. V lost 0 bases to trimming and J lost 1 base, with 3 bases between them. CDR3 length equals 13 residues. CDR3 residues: CASSLAGTDTQYF. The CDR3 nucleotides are TGCGCCAGCAGCTTGGCTGGCACAGATACGCAGTATTTT. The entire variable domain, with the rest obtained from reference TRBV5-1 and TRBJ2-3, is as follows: KAGVTQTPRYLIKTRGQQVTLSCSPISGHRSVSWYQQTPGQGLQFLFEYFSETQRNKGNFPGRFSGRQFSNSRSEMNVSTLELGDSALYLCASSLAGTDTQYFGPGTRLTVL.

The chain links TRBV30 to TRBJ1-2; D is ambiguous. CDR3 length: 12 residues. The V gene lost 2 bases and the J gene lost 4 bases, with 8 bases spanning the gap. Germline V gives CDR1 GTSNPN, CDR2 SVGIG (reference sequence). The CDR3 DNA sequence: TGTGCCTGGAGTCCGACATCCTATGGCTACACCTTC. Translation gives CAWSPTSYGYTF.

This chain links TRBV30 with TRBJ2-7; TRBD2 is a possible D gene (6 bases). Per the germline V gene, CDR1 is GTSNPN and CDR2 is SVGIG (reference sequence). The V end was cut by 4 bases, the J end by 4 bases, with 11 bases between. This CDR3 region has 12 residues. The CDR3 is CAWNKGLYEQYF. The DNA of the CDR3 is TGTGCCTGGAATAAGGGACTTTACGAGCAGTACTTC. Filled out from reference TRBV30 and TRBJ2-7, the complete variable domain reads SQTIHQWPATLVQPVGSPLSLECTVEGTSNPNLYWYRQAAGRGLQLLFYSVGIGQISSEVPQNLSASRPQDRQFILSSKKLLLSDSGFYLCAWNKGLYEQYFGPGTRLTVT.

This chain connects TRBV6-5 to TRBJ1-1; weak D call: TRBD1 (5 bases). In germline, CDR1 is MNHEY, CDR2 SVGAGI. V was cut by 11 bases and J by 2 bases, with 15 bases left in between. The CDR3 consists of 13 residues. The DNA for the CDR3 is TGTGCCGGGTCCCGGACATACAACACTGAAGCTTTCTTT. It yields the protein CAGSRTYNTEAFF.

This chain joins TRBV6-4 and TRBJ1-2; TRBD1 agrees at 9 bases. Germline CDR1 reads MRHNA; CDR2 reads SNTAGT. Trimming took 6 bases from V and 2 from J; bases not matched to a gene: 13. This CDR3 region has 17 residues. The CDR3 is CASSQTVTGTGNYGYTF. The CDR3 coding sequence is TGTGCCAGCAGCCAAACTGTAACCGGGACAGGGAACTATGGCTACACCTTC.

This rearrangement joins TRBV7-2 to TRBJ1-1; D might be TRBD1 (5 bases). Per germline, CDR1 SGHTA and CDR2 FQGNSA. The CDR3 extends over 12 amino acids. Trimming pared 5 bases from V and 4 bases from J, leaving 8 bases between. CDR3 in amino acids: CASSVQVTEAFF. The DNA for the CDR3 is TGTGCCAGCAGCGTACAGGTCACTGAAGCTTTCTTT.

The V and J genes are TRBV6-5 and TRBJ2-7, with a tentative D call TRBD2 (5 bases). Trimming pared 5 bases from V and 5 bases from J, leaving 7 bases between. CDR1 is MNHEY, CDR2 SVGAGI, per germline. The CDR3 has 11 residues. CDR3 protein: CASSRENEQYF. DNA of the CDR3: TGTGCCAGCAGTAGGGAGAACGAGCAGTACTTC.

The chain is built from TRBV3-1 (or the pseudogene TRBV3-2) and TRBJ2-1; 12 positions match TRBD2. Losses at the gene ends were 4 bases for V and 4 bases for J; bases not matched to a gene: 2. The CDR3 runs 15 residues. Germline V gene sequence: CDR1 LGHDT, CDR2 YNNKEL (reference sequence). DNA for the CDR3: TGTGCCAGCAGCCTCCTAGCGGGGGGGTACAATGAGCAGTTCTTC. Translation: CASSLLAGGYNEQFF.

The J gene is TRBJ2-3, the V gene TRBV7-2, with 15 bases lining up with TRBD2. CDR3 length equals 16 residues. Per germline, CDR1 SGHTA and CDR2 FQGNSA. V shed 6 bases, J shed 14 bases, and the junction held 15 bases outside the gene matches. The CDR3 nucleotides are TGTGCCAGCAGTTTAACTCCGGGACTAGCGGGGGGACCTGCGTATTTT. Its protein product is CASSLTPGLAGGPAYF. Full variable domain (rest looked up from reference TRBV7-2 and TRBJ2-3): GAGVSQSPSNKVTEKGKDVELRCDPISGHTALYWYRQSLGQGLEFLIYFQGNSAPDKSGLPSDRFSAERTGGSVSTLTIQRTQQEDSAVYLCASSLTPGLAGGPAYFGPGTRLTVL.

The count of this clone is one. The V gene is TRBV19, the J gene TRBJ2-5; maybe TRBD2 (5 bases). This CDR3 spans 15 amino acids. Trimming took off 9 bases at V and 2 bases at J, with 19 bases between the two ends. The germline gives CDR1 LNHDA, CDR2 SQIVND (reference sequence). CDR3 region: CASLNRASGQETQYF. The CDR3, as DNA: TGTGCCAGCCTAAACCGGGCCTCGGGGCAAGAGACCCAGTACTTC. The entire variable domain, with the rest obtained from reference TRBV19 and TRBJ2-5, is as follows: DGGITQSPKYLFRKEGQNVTLSCEQNLNHDAMYWYRQDPGQGLRLIYYSQIVNDFQKGDIAEGYSVSREKKESFPLTVTSAQKNPTAFYLCASLNRASGQETQYFGPGTRLLVL.

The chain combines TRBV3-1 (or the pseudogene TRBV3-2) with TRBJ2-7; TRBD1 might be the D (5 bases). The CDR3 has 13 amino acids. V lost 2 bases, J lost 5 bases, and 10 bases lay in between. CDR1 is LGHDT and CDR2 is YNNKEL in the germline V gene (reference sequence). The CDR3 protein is CASSQRGTDEQYF. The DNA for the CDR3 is TGTGCCAGCAGCCAAAGGGGTACGGACGAGCAGTACTTC.